The 19 T cell receptor beta chains below all came from one sample that was sequenced in a study of blood T cell repertoires in COVID-19. Profiling relied on immunoSEQ multiplex PCR, and the TCRdb table lists in-frame clones only, not all of them. Counted here are over 95,000 clones, roughly 81% occurring once; the ten biggest clones make up roughly 10%. The sample comprised peripheral blood. The origin of the receptors is a human donor in a cohort sampled during active COVID-19.

The chain couples TRBV18 to TRBJ2-3; D might be TRBD2 (5 bases). Germline V gene lookup returns CDR1 KGHSH and CDR2 LQKENI. V was cut by 3 bases and J by 3 bases, with 19 bases left in between. CDR3 length equals 17 residues. The CDR3 nucleotides read TGTGCCAGCTCACCCCCGACCGGGAACCGGCTAACAGATACGCAGTATTTT. Its protein product is CASSPPTGNRLTDTQYF. Full variable domain (remainder filled in from reference TRBV18 and TRBJ2-3): NAGVMQNPRHLVRRRGQEARLRCSPMKGHSHVYWYRQLPEEGLKFMVYLQKENIIDESGMPKERFSAEFPKEGPSILRIQQVVRGDSAAYFCASSPPTGNRLTDTQYFGPGTRLTVL.

This chain links TRBV6-1 with TRBJ1-1; perhaps TRBD1 as D (6 bases). Trimming stripped 4 bases from V and 3 bases from J, with 15 bases between. The germline V gene has CDR1 MNHNS and CDR2 SASEGT. The CDR3 runs to 15 residues. The CDR3 loop reads CASSAATGGHTEAFF. The CDR3 nucleotides are TGTGCCAGCAGTGCAGCGACAGGCGGTCACACTGAAGCTTTCTTT.

This chain connects TRBV5-1 to TRBJ1-2; 8 nucleotides line up with TRBD1. J gave up 6 bases and V 9 bases, and 13 bases lay outside the gene matches. This CDR3 has 14 amino acids. From germline, CDR1 is SGHRS and CDR2 YFSETQ. The CDR3 protein is CATGAGGAKDGYTF. The CDR3 nucleotides read TGCGCCACCGGAGCAGGGGGCGCTAAAGATGGCTACACCTTC.

Here the CDR3 DNA reads TGTGCCAGCAGCTTGGGACAGGGCTATGAAAAACTGTTTTTT. Amino acids: CASSLGQGYEKLFF. The chain combines TRBV7-8 with TRBJ1-4, with 9 bases that match TRBD1. Germline CDR1 and CDR2: SGHVS and FQNEAQ. With 3 bases clipped from V and 6 bases from J, the junction kept 2 bases outside the gene matches. The CDR3 sequence is 14 residues long. Full variable domain (remainder filled in from reference TRBV7-8 and TRBJ1-4): GAGVSQSPRYKVAKRGQDVALRCDPISGHVSLFWYQQALGQGPEFLTYFQNEAQLDKSGLPSDRFFAERPEGSVSTLKIQRTQQEDSAVYLCASSLGQGYEKLFFGSGTQLSVL.

V is TRBV13 and J is TRBJ2-3; D is possibly TRBD2 (6 bases). Germline assignment: CDR1 PRHDT and CDR2 FYEKMQ (reference sequence). The CDR3 runs 14 residues. Trimming pared 1 base from V and 1 base from J, leaving 6 bases between. CDR3 in DNA: TGTGCCAGCAGCTTAGCGGGGGGCACAGATACGCAGTATTTT. Its protein product is CASSLAGGTDTQYF.

The chain uses TRBV19 and TRBJ2-5, with TRBD2 identical over 7 bases. Looked up from germline, CDR1 is LNHDA and CDR2 is SQIVND (reference sequence). V was pared by 3 bases and J by 4 bases, with 5 bases of the junction left unmatched. The CDR3 is 14 residues long. CDR3 sequence reads: CASSISSGLETQYF. The CDR3 DNA sequence: TGTGCCAGTAGTATTAGTAGCGGGCTAGAGACCCAGTACTTC.

In nucleotides, the CDR3 is TGTGCCATCACTGGCGGCTATGGCTACACCTTC. This gives the protein CAITGGYGYTF. V and J are TRBV10-3 and TRBJ1-2; D is unclear. The CDR3 extends over 11 amino acids. Germline V lookup: CDR1 ENHRY, CDR2 SYGVKD. The germline V and J ends were trimmed by 7 bases and 4 bases, with 7 bases remaining between them.

The chain combines TRBV28 with TRBJ1-4; D call uncertain. Germline V lookup: CDR1 MDHEN, CDR2 SYDVKM. This CDR3 has 13 amino acids. Trimming took 6 bases from V and 0 from J, leaving 5 bases between them. The CDR3 sequence is CASRPATNEKLFF. The CDR3 nucleotides are TGTGCCAGCAGACCAGCAACTAATGAAAAACTGTTTTTT.

The V call is TRBV7-3, the J call TRBJ2-1, with a possible D match to TRBD1 (6 bases). The CDR3 runs 12 residues. The ends were cut back, 5 bases at V and 6 bases at J, with 8 bases in the middle. From germline, CDR1 is SGHTA and CDR2 FQGTGA. CDR3 sequence (DNA): TGTGCCAGCAGCATGACAGGCAATGAGCAGTTCTTC. This encodes CASSMTGNEQFF.

The CDR3 loop reads CASSVRESSYNEQFF. DNA of the CDR3: TGTGCCAGCAGCGTAAGGGAGAGCTCCTACAATGAGCAGTTCTTC. The rearrangement uses TRBV9 and TRBJ2-1, with a possible D match to TRBD2 (5 bases). Germline V CDR1 and CDR2: SGDLS, YYNGEE. CDR3 length: 15 amino acids. Trimming removed 1 base from V and 0 bases from J, with 8 bases in between. Filled out from reference TRBV9 and TRBJ2-1, the complete variable domain reads DSGVTQTPKHLITATGQRVTLRCSPRSGDLSVYWYQQSLDQGLQFLIQYYNGEERAKGNILERFSAQQFPDLHSELNLSSLELGDSALYFCASSVRESSYNEQFFGPGTRLTVL.

The V and J genes are TRBV25-1 and TRBJ2-7, with a weak D call TRBD1 (5 bases). CDR3 length: 13 residues. Germline CDR1 reads MGHDK; CDR2 reads SYGVNS. Trimming cost V 4 bases and J 4 bases, with 11 bases left between them. The CDR3 loop is CASSGQGFYEQYF. CDR3 DNA: TGTGCCAGCAGTGGGCAGGGATTTTACGAGCAGTACTTC.

This chain connects TRBV4-1 to TRBJ1-2, with D perhaps matching TRBD1 (5 bases). Trimming shortened V by 0 bases and J by 1 base, and 9 bases separated the two germline ends. The CDR3 covers 15 residues. Germline V gene data show CDR1 as MGHRA and CDR2 as YSYEKL. CDR3 in amino acids: CASSQDSQGNYGYTF. The CDR3 nucleotides are TGCGCCAGCAGCCAAGATTCCCAGGGTAACTATGGCTACACCTTC.

This chain links TRBV27 with TRBJ1-5; D uncertain. The germline CDR1 and CDR2 sequences are MNHEY and SMNVEV (reference sequence). Trimming took off 3 bases at V and 3 bases at J, with 9 bases between the two ends. The CDR3 is made up of 14 amino acids. The CDR3 loop reads CASSFRRHNQPQHF. CDR3 in DNA: TGTGCCAGCAGTTTTCGCAGGCACAATCAGCCCCAGCATTTT.

This clone was recorded a few times. CDR3 sequence (DNA): TGTGCCACCAGCAGAGATCTAGCGGGGGGGGAGACCCAGTACTTC. Protein product: CATSRDLAGGETQYF. The chain couples TRBV15 to TRBJ2-5; 12 bases map to TRBD2. The ends lost 0 bases at V and 5 bases at J; junction bases unmatched: 1. CDR3 length equals 15 residues. Germline CDR1 is LNHNV and CDR2 is YYDKDF (reference sequence).

The rearrangement links TRBV7-3 to TRBJ2-3; TRBD1 is a possible D gene (6 bases). Trimming shortened V by 6 bases and J by 6 bases, and 19 bases separated the two germline ends. CDR3 length: 15 residues. Germline assignment: CDR1 SGHTA and CDR2 FQGTGA. The CDR3 loop is CASSSQGVPGDTQYF. Written as DNA, the CDR3 is TGTGCCAGCAGTTCACAGGGCGTACCCGGGGATACGCAGTATTTT.

The chain carries TRBV3-1 (or the pseudogene TRBV3-2) and TRBJ1-3; unclear D gene. Germline V gene sequence: CDR1 LGHDT, CDR2 YNNKEL (reference sequence). The CDR3 totals 12 residues. Trimming cost V 2 bases and J 4 bases, with 3 bases left between them. The CDR3 nucleotides are TGTGCCAGCAGCCAAACAGGAAACACCATATATTTT. The encoded protein is CASSQTGNTIYF.

The chain joins TRBV4-1 to TRBJ2-1, with 7 nucleotides matching TRBD1. The trim removed 0 bases at V and 2 bases at J, leaving 4 bases unmatched. From germline, CDR1 is MGHRA and CDR2 YSYEKL. The CDR3 runs 16 residues. The CDR3 DNA follows: TGCGCCAGCAGCCAAGATCTAGGACAGGCCTACAATGAGCAGTTCTTC. It is translated as CASSQDLGQAYNEQFF.

CDR3 loop: CASSITGEARREQYF. The CDR3 DNA is TGTGCCAGCTCAATAACAGGGGAGGCTAGACGGGAGCAGTACTTC. J is TRBJ2-7 and V is TRBV18; maybe TRBD1 (7 bases). Trimming cost V 5 bases and J 7 bases, with 21 bases left between them. Per the germline V gene, CDR1 is KGHSH and CDR2 is LQKENI. The CDR3 has 15 amino acids.

The rearrangement uses TRBV6-2 or TRBV6-3 and TRBJ1-2, with D hard to call. Between the trimmed V and J ends, which lost 5 bases and 8 bases, there was a span of 21 bases. In germline, CDR1 is MNHEY, CDR2 SVGEGT. CDR3 length: 15 amino acids. The CDR3 DNA is TGTGCCAGCAGTCGCGTTCAAGGTGTAGTGGGCGGCTACACCTTC. It translates to CASSRVQGVVGGYTF.